The clone carrying this T cell receptor (beta chain) was picked up many times. This record comes from a study of identical twins. The CDR3 runs to 19 residues. Germline CDR1 is SGHAT and CDR2 is FQNNGV. V gave up 1 base and J gave up 0 bases, with 19 bases separating them. Each CDR3 protein gets one entry after TCRdb re-called the 5' RACE reads with MiXCR. The sample holds around 530,000 distinct CDR3 sequences; roughly 15% are singletons and the top ten take roughly 0.43%. The same sample was also studied in work on yellow fever vaccine responses in identical twins.

This sequence joins TRBV11-2 and TRBJ2-1; D may match TRBD1 or TRBD2 (5 bases each). Source material: CD4+ T cells sorted from blood. This TCR was sampled from a woman aged 18-29 years in good health. The CDR3 sequence: CASSLGDLGQTRSYNEQFF. In DNA form, the CDR3 reads TGTGCCAGCAGCTTAGGGGACCTCGGGCAAACCCGCTCCTACAATGAGCAGTTCTTC.